One T cell receptor beta chain is described in this entry. The specificity of this receptor is unknown. The data derive from a study of monozygotic twins with inflammatory bowel disease (dated by TCRdb to the late 2010s). As for the study more broadly: The complete study included about 28 monozygotic twin pairs: 19 IBD-discordant Danish pairs and nine German pairs, of which four were IBD-concordant and five were IBD-discordant. Each individual had, on average, about 151 000 unique TCRalpha sequences and 181 000 unique TCRbeta sequences available for analysis. The search for disease-associated traits relied mainly on comparing IBD patients with their genetically identical healthy co-twins within discordant pairs. The paper as a whole reports these results and caveats: IBD patients shared fewer clonotypes with other individuals than healthy twins did, most markedly in patients showing signs of disease activity. Distinction between different T cell subtypes could not be achieved in the analysis. No single strong signal or clonotype linked to IBD turned up in the results, so the idea that one exists was not supported. Concordant and discordant twins showed no difference in repertoire similarity, possibly because of limited statistical power. Differing immunosuppressive treatments among patients may have added background noise and inter-individual variability to the repertoires. TCRbeta repertoire diversity, by inverse Simpson index, was decreased in IBD patients compared with their healthy co-twins.

The germline V gene sets CDR1 to ENHRY and CDR2 to SYGVKD. Including the terminal cysteine and phenylalanine, the CDR3 comprises 13 residues. No DNA is given. From each donor, an approximately 2.5 ml peripheral blood sample was collected into PAXgene tubes and stored at -80 degrees C. Total RNA was isolated from whole blood with the PAXgene blood miRNA kit on an automated QIAcube, without T cell sorting. Deep TCRalpha and TCRbeta repertoire profiling with unique molecular barcoding was performed on peripheral blood of monozygotic twin pairs concordant or discordant for inflammatory bowel disease. Smoking habits were recorded for all twin pairs, with individuals classified as current, former or never smokers. Library method: 5' RACE. Preparation of each TCR library used about 4,000 ng of total RNA. For each sample, cDNA synthesis was carried out in eight separate reactions using SMARTScribe reverse transcriptase. Unique molecular identifiers containing a 6-nucleotide sample barcode were introduced through template switching during cDNA synthesis. TCRalpha and TCRbeta cDNA was amplified in two nested PCRs of about 17 and 10 cycles, and bead purification was carried out after each PCR. Before amplification, the cDNA was treated with uracil DNA-glycosylase and purified using the QIAquick PCR purification kit. The second PCR added Illumina TruSeq-compatible adapters along with sample-specific barcodes. TapeStation and Qubit were used to check library quality and concentration, and approximately 5 ng of each library went into the pool. Sequencing of pooled libraries was carried out on an Illumina HiSeq2500 single-index Rapid Run using 2 x 100 bp reads and custom sequencing primers. Under the source paper's analysis protocol: MiGEC version 1.2.6 was used for UMI-based consensus assembly to correct PCR and sequencing errors. MiXCR version 2.1.1 was used for V(D)J alignment, clonotype assembly and CDR3 extraction. To normalise gene usage, clonotype sharing and MAIT/NKT TCR abundance, the top 1000, 10 000 and 20 000 clonotypes in each sample were analysed. After downsampling to 27 000 UMIs, diversity was calculated as the inverse Simpson index using the vegan R package. Paired Mann-Whitney U tests were applied to discordant twin pairs, and Benjamini-Hochberg correction was used for multiple testing. TCRdb reprocessed the reads, reporting each CDR3 protein sequence once and no DNA. Clone size and V and J calls follow TCRdb, not the original study. This sample's records show approximately 400,000 distinct CDR3 sequences. The ten largest clones capture under 3% of the sample.

The sequenced material came from blood. The sequence is built from TRBV10-3 and TRBJ2-2; TCRdb picks TRBD1, but there is no DNA to check that call. This TCR derives from a human donor with ulcerative colitis or Crohn's disease, or a healthy co-twin of an affected twin (not recorded which). CDR3 region: CAIRQSEAGELFF.